The source of this T cell receptor beta chain is a study of early T cells in non-severe SARS-CoV-2 infection. On the study more broadly: Whole-blood bulk RNA, unsorted, was sequenced, and chains were unpaired.

The V gene's germline CDR1 is MNHEY and CDR2 SMNVEV (reference sequence). This CDR3 has 14 residues. With 6 bases removed from V and 7 bases from J, the gap between germline ends came to 16 bases. General study findings and limits: Missing private and CD4 specificities, VDJdb matching favored anti-spike CD8 responses.

TCRdb re-derived calls from the 5' RACE reads in MiXCR, one entry per CDR3 protein. Of tens of thousands of distinct CDR3 sequences listed, around 6% are singletons. For this clonotype: The antigen remains undetermined.

Source material: whole blood. The origin of this receptor is an adult who was a healthcare worker with PCR-confirmed SARS-CoV-2 infection or an uninfected control (not recorded which). This chain connects TRBV27 to TRBJ1-5; D unclear. CDR3 coding DNA: TGTGCCAGCAGCTGGGGAGGTCCACGCCAGCCCCAGCATTTT. Residues: CASSWGGPRQPQHF.